Presented here are 10 T cell receptor beta chains from one specimen sequenced in a study of blood T cell repertoires in COVID-19. Some clones are missing from TCRdb's copy, which holds only in-frame ones; the method was immunoSEQ multiplex PCR. The sample has some 58,000 clones, 65% to 90% seen once. Sample: peripheral blood. The receptors shown here come from a man between 45 and 60 years old with COVID-19, enrolled during active disease.

The CDR3 region has the DNA TGCGCCAGCACCTTAACCGGTGCCCACACAGATACGCAGTATTTT. Translated: CASTLTGAHTDTQYF. The J gene is TRBJ2-3, the V gene TRBV4-3; D uncertain. Germline CDR1 reads LGHNA; CDR2 reads YSLEER. V lost 7 bases and J 2 bases, leaving 16 bases between the germline ends. The CDR3 loop spans 15 amino acids.

The V and J genes are TRBV19 and TRBJ1-1, with 8 bases that match TRBD1. The CDR3 has 16 amino acids. Germline CDR1 LNHDA, CDR2 SQIVND (reference sequence). Trimming cost V 5 bases and J 2 bases; bases outside gene matches: 10. Here the CDR3 reads CASSQTPGTGNTEAFF. The CDR3 nucleotides read TGTGCCAGTAGTCAAACACCCGGGACAGGTAACACTGAAGCTTTCTTT.

The J gene is TRBJ2-5, the V gene TRBV7-9, with a possible D match to TRBD2 (6 bases). Germline V gene sequence: CDR1 SEHNR, CDR2 FQNEAQ (reference sequence). This CDR3 is built from 15 residues. V lost 5 bases and J lost 2, with 15 bases in between. The CDR3 sequence: CASSPTRSRQETQYF. For the CDR3, the DNA is TGTGCCAGCAGCCCGACTAGATCGCGGCAAGAGACCCAGTACTTC.

This clone was found once. The V call is TRBV5-1, the J call TRBJ2-7; possible D gene TRBD1, 5 bases. This CDR3 region has 13 residues. V was cut by 3 bases and J by 2 bases, with 9 bases left in between. The germline gives CDR1 SGHRS, CDR2 YFSETQ. CDR3 region: CASSWGITYEQYF. In nucleotides, the CDR3 is TGCGCCAGCAGCTGGGGCATTACCTACGAGCAGTACTTC.

This chain uses TRBV19 with TRBJ1-2; TRBD1 is a possible D gene (5 bases). Deletions cut 8 bases from V and 7 bases from J, with 20 bases between. CDR3 length: 14 amino acids. Germline values: CDR1 LNHDA, CDR2 SQIVND (reference sequence). CDR3 DNA sequence: TGTGCCAGTGAAGCGGGACCGAGGGTTACTGGCTACACCTTC. As protein: CASEAGPRVTGYTF.

The CDR3 here is CASSEGTGRYEQYF. In nucleotides, the CDR3 is TGTGCCAGCAGTGAGGGGACAGGGCGATACGAGCAGTACTTC. V and J are TRBV2 and TRBJ2-7; 9 nucleotides align to TRBD1. V shed 3 bases and J 4 bases; nucleotides not matched to a gene: 4. Per the germline V gene, CDR1 is SNHLY and CDR2 is FYNNEI. The CDR3 runs to 14 residues.

The chain employs TRBV19 and TRBJ2-2; 8 bases agree with TRBD2. The germline gives CDR1 LNHDA, CDR2 SQIVND (reference sequence). This CDR3 region has 16 residues. V lost 5 bases, J lost 4 bases, and 9 bases stayed unmatched. CDR3 DNA: TGTGCCAGTAGTCAGCGGGGGCTAGCGGGCACCGGGGAGCTGTTTTTT. Translating it yields CASSQRGLAGTGELFF.

The gene calls are TRBV7-2 and TRBJ1-5; D remains ambiguous. CDR3 size: 16 residues. The V gene lost 1 base and the J gene lost 0 bases, with 10 bases spanning the gap. The germline V gene encodes CDR1 SGHTA and CDR2 FQGNSA. CDR3 region: CASSLDYDYSNQPQHF. The CDR3 DNA sequence: TGTGCCAGCAGCTTAGATTATGACTATAGCAATCAGCCCCAGCATTTT.

This chain uses TRBV7-2 with TRBJ2-3; 12 bases agree with TRBD2. Trimming at V came to 5 bases and at J to 3 bases, leaving 3 bases not matched to a gene. Germline CDR1 is SGHTA and CDR2 is FQGNSA. This CDR3 spans 15 amino acids. The CDR3 DNA reads TGTGCCAGCAGCAAACTAGCGGGAGGTACAGATACGCAGTATTTT. This codes for CASSKLAGGTDTQYF.

V is TRBV19 and J is TRBJ1-1, with D possibly matching TRBD1 (5 bases). V lost 3 bases to trimming and J lost 5 bases, with 13 bases between them. This CDR3 region has 14 residues. Germline values: CDR1 LNHDA, CDR2 SQIVND (reference sequence). This chain's CDR3 is CASSMGIRGTEAFF. The CDR3 region has the DNA TGTGCCAGTAGTATGGGCATTAGGGGAACTGAAGCTTTCTTT. Combining the CDR3 with reference TRBV19 and TRBJ1-1 gives the whole variable domain DGGITQSPKYLFRKEGQNVTLSCEQNLNHDAMYWYRQDPGQGLRLIYYSQIVNDFQKGDIAEGYSVSREKKESFPLTVTSAQKNPTAFYLCASSMGIRGTEAFFGQGTRLTVV.